The rows below give T cell receptor beta chains drawn from one sample of a study of regulatory dendritic cells for organ transplantation. Antigens for these TCRs are unknown. Method: immunoSEQ multiplex PCR; TCRdb's copy keeps in-frame clones and lacks some. The sample carries about 12,000 clones, roughly 90% recorded once. Sequences were obtained from naive CD8+ T cells from blood cultured with dendritic cells. These receptor sequences come from a human donor in good health. Both conserved end residues are part of each CDR3. Each record gives: J gene, clone size, D gene, V gene, CDR3 DNA, CDR3 protein. The D gene is left open where the match is weak. The listing skips clone size in some rows; elsewhere it reads once, few, many or a size class.

j_gene: TRBJ2-7
abundance: few
d_gene: -
v_gene: TRBV2
CDR3nt: TGTGCCAGCATCACGTCGGGGAGAGGGTACTTC
CDR3aa: CASITSGRGYF

j_gene: TRBJ1-1
abundance: few
d_gene: TRBD1
v_gene: TRBV11-1
CDR3nt: TGTGCCAGCAGCCCAGGCGACCGACAGGGAGCTTTCTTT
CDR3aa: CASSPGDRQGAFF

j_gene: TRBJ1-2
abundance: -
d_gene: -
v_gene: TRBV2
CDR3nt: TGTGCCAGCGGTCAAGGGGATTATGGCTACACCTTC
CDR3aa: CASGQGDYGYTF

j_gene: TRBJ2-5
abundance: -
d_gene: -
v_gene: TRBV11-1
CDR3nt: TGTGCCAGCAGCTTAGCTTTGTCAGGCCAAGAGACCCAGTACTTC
CDR3aa: CASSLALSGQETQYF

j_gene: TRBJ2-7
abundance: -
d_gene: -
v_gene: TRBV4-1
CDR3nt: TGCGCCAGCAGCCAAGACGCCCCCGCAGGGGCCCTCTACGAGCAGTACTTC
CDR3aa: CASSQDAPAGALYEQYF

j_gene: TRBJ2-1
abundance: -
d_gene: -
v_gene: TRBV7-9
CDR3nt: TGTGCCAGCAGCCTCAACAGACGAGGAAATGAGTACAATGAGCAGTTCTTC
CDR3aa: CASSLNRRGNEYNEQFF

j_gene: TRBJ2-7
abundance: -
d_gene: TRBD2
v_gene: TRBV2
CDR3nt: TGTGCCAGCAGGGTCCCGGGACTAGCGAACGAGCAGTACTTC
CDR3aa: CASRVPGLANEQYF

j_gene: TRBJ2-3
abundance: -
d_gene: TRBD1
v_gene: TRBV27
CDR3nt: TGTGCCAGCAGTTTCATAATGACAGGGGCTAGTACAGATACGCAGTATTTT
CDR3aa: CASSFIMTGASTDTQYF

j_gene: TRBJ1-5
abundance: -
d_gene: -
v_gene: TRBV9
CDR3nt: TGTGCCAGCAGCGTAGGCGGGGCTCCTCAGCCCCAGCATTTT
CDR3aa: CASSVGGAPQPQHF

j_gene: TRBJ1-2
abundance: -
d_gene: -
v_gene: TRBV27
CDR3nt: TGTGCCAGCAGTTTAGTTTGGCAGAGGCGAAACTATGGCTACACCTTC
CDR3aa: CASSLVWQRRNYGYTF

j_gene: TRBJ1-4
abundance: -
d_gene: -
v_gene: TRBV7-2
CDR3nt: TGTGCCAGCAGCTTAGGACGGGGTAATGAAAAACTGTTTTTT
CDR3aa: CASSLGRGNEKLFF

j_gene: TRBJ2-1
abundance: -
d_gene: -
v_gene: TRBV5-6
CDR3nt: TGTGCCAGCAGCTGGGTGGTTGGGGTTTTCAACAATGAGCAGTTCTTC
CDR3aa: CASSWVVGVFNNEQFF

j_gene: TRBJ1-6
abundance: -
d_gene: TRBD1
v_gene: TRBV30
CDR3nt: TGTGCCTGGGGGACAGGGGCTCAGGGGGATTCACCCCTCCACTTT
CDR3aa: CAWGTGAQGDSPLHF

j_gene: TRBJ1-2
abundance: -
d_gene: -
v_gene: TRBV20-1
CDR3nt: TGCAGTGCTAGATCGGGGTATGGCTACACCTTC
CDR3aa: CSARSGYGYTF

j_gene: TRBJ2-5
abundance: -
d_gene: -
v_gene: TRBV29-1
CDR3nt: TGCACAGGATGGGGACTCCAAGAGACCCAGTACTTC
CDR3aa: CTGWGLQETQYF

j_gene: TRBJ2-7
abundance: -
d_gene: -
v_gene: TRBV4-3
CDR3nt: TGCGCCAGCAGCCACACGGGCCTGGGCGACGAGCAGTACTTC
CDR3aa: CASSHTGLGDEQYF

j_gene: TRBJ1-1
abundance: once
d_gene: -
v_gene: TRBV6-5
CDR3nt: TGTGCCAGCACGCCCGGGAGAACTGAAGCTTTCTTT
CDR3aa: CASTPGRTEAFF

j_gene: TRBJ1-2
abundance: -
d_gene: -
v_gene: TRBV5-4
CDR3nt: TGTGCCAGCAGCCGCGAAGGGCGTGGCTACACCTTC
CDR3aa: CASSREGRGYTF

j_gene: TRBJ2-1
abundance: once
d_gene: -
v_gene: TRBV6-6
CDR3nt: TGTGCCAGCAGCCTACTGGGTTACAAGGAGCAGTTCTTC
CDR3aa: CASSLLGYKEQFF

j_gene: TRBJ2-3
abundance: -
d_gene: -
v_gene: TRBV5-1
CDR3nt: TGCGCCAGCAGCTACAGGACTAGCACAGATACGCAGTATTTT
CDR3aa: CASSYRTSTDTQYF

j_gene: TRBJ1-1
abundance: -
d_gene: -
v_gene: TRBV29-1
CDR3nt: TGCAGCATAGAAGTACCCGCTGATGGTACTGAAGCTTTCTTT
CDR3aa: CSIEVPADGTEAFF

j_gene: TRBJ2-7
abundance: -
d_gene: -
v_gene: TRBV5-4
CDR3nt: TGTGCCTACAGGGGGGGTCGTCCCTACGAGCAGTACTTC
CDR3aa: CAYRGGRPYEQYF

j_gene: TRBJ1-1
abundance: -
d_gene: -
v_gene: TRBV29-1
CDR3nt: TGCAGCGTAGATACAGGGAACACTGAAGCTTTCTTT
CDR3aa: CSVDTGNTEAFF

j_gene: TRBJ2-1
abundance: -
d_gene: -
v_gene: TRBV15
CDR3nt: TGTGCCACCAGCAGAGTGAGTCGAGTAGAGGCCTACAATGAGCAGTTCTTC
CDR3aa: CATSRVSRVEAYNEQFF

j_gene: TRBJ2-7
abundance: -
d_gene: -
v_gene: TRBV27
CDR3nt: TGTGCCAGCAGTTTAGAAATGTCCTACGAGCAGTACTTC
CDR3aa: CASSLEMSYEQYF

j_gene: TRBJ2-6
abundance: -
d_gene: TRBD1
v_gene: TRBV28
CDR3nt: TGTGCCAGCAGGCCCGGGACAGGGGACCCCGGGGCCAACGTCCTGACTTTC
CDR3aa: CASRPGTGDPGANVLTF

j_gene: TRBJ1-2
abundance: -
d_gene: -
v_gene: TRBV2
CDR3nt: TGTGCCAGCAGTGCGGACGGCTACACCTTC
CDR3aa: CASSADGYTF

j_gene: TRBJ1-4
abundance: -
d_gene: -
v_gene: TRBV18
CDR3nt: TGTGCCAGCTCACCCCTGGATCTTGTAGGGGAAAAACTGTTTTTT
CDR3aa: CASSPLDLVGEKLFF

j_gene: TRBJ2-7
abundance: -
d_gene: TRBD2
v_gene: TRBV4-3
CDR3nt: TGCGCCAGCAGCCAAGAGCTAGCGGTTACGCTTTCCTACGAGCAGTACTTC
CDR3aa: CASSQELAVTLSYEQYF

j_gene: TRBJ2-1
abundance: -
d_gene: -
v_gene: TRBV4-1
CDR3nt: TGCGCCAGCGGATTTAAGTATGAGCAGTTCTTC
CDR3aa: CASGFKYEQFF

j_gene: TRBJ2-1
abundance: once
d_gene: TRBD1
v_gene: TRBV4-3
CDR3nt: TGCGCCAGCAGCCAAGATATAGGGACAGTCTACAATGAGCAGTTCTTC
CDR3aa: CASSQDIGTVYNEQFF

j_gene: TRBJ2-3
abundance: -
d_gene: -
v_gene: TRBV2
CDR3nt: TGTGCCAGCAGTGTAGCGACGTACAGGAGAGGTCACCAATCTAGCACAGATACGCAGTATTTT
CDR3aa: CASSVATYRRGHQSSTDTQYF

j_gene: TRBJ2-5
abundance: -
d_gene: TRBD1
v_gene: TRBV7-9
CDR3nt: TGTGCCAGCAGCCCCTCCTCGGGACAGTTCCAAGAGACCCAGTACTTC
CDR3aa: CASSPSSGQFQETQYF